Below are 3 T cell receptor beta chains sequenced from a single sample in a study of T cell repertoires in cytomegalovirus infection. TCRdb redid the calling of the reads with MiXCR, one entry per CDR3 protein. Here the sample spans about 460,000 distinct CDR3 sequences, around 11% being singletons. Source material: PBMCs. The source of these receptors is a human donor in good health (CMV status not recorded). Some clones in this sample may be carry-over from other donors' samples.

This clonotype was recorded at least ten times. J is TRBJ1-1 and V is TRBV20-1; D gene unclear. This CDR3 has 11 residues. Trimming removed 2 bases from V and 5 bases from J, with 6 bases in between. Germline V gene data show CDR1 as DFQATT and CDR2 as SNEGSKA (reference sequence). The CDR3 DNA follows: TGCAGTGCTAGAACGGGAACTGAAGCTTTCTTT. As protein: CSARTGTEAFF.

The chain links TRBV12-5 to TRBJ2-3; D call uncertain. V lost 6 bases and J 4 bases, leaving 14 bases between the germline ends. The germline V gene has CDR1 LGHNT and CDR2 FRNRAP. This CDR3 contains 14 residues. The CDR3: CASGLSGIADTQYF. The CDR3, as DNA: TGTGCTAGTGGCTTATCGGGTATCGCAGATACGCAGTATTTT.

This clonotype was observed at least ten times. The chain recombines TRBV20-1 with TRBJ1-2, with D possibly TRBD1 on 5 matching bases. The CDR3 consists of 14 residues. V was trimmed by 0 bases and J by 0 bases, leaving 8 bases between them. Per the germline V gene, CDR1 is DFQATT and CDR2 is SNEGSKA (reference sequence). In nucleotides, the CDR3 is TGCAGTGCTAGAGATAGGACATCTAACTATGGCTACACCTTC. Translating it yields CSARDRTSNYGYTF.